A single sample is the source of the 27 T cell receptor beta chains below, sequenced in a study of vaccination and CD4 T cells after COVID-19. No antigen has been identified for these receptors. Described treatment: 10-day PBMC culture with coronavirus spike peptide pools or control peptides (ViraFEST assay). Sequencing of the DNA from cultured CD4+ T cells was carried out with the Oncomine TCR Beta short-read assay. Each CDR3 protein gets one entry after TCRdb re-called the PCR reads with MiXCR. The sample records 10,000 or so distinct CDR3 sequences, 55% to 75% being singletons. The sequencing input was CD4+ T cells from blood, cultured in vitro. These receptors originate from a human donor who had recovered from COVID-19.

This clonotype occurred once. The rearrangement joins TRBV2 to TRBJ1-1; 9 bases are a match to TRBD1. Germline V gene data show CDR1 as SNHLY and CDR2 as FYNNEI. Losses at the gene ends were 6 bases for V and 5 bases for J; bases not matched to a gene: 4. CDR3 size: 13 residues. CDR3 in DNA: TGTGCCAGCAGCGGACAGGGGCTGACTGAAGCTTTCTTT. This codes for CASSGQGLTEAFF.

The rearrangement joins TRBV6-1 to TRBJ1-2; D may be TRBD1 (6 bases). The germline V gene encodes CDR1 MNHNS and CDR2 SASEGT. Trimming took off 4 bases at V and 2 bases at J, with 11 bases between the two ends. The CDR3 length is 14 residues. CDR3 bases: TGTGCCAGCAGTGGAAACAGGGCGAACTATGGCTACACCTTC. It encodes CASSGNRANYGYTF.

The gene calls are TRBV7-2 and TRBJ1-1; D ambiguous. The CDR3 has 14 amino acids. Germline V CDR1 and CDR2: SGHTA, FQGNSA. Between the trimmed V and J ends, which lost 5 bases and 0 bases, there was a span of 10 bases. The CDR3 DNA is TGTGCCAGCAGCATATCAAGCATGAACACTGAAGCTTTCTTT. Translating gives CASSISSMNTEAFF.

The gene calls are TRBV6-1 and TRBJ2-4; D could derive from TRBD1 or TRBD2 (5 bases each). This CDR3 region has 15 residues. Trimming removed 6 bases from V and 2 bases from J, with 14 bases in between. Per germline, CDR1 MNHNS and CDR2 SASEGT. The CDR3 region is CASSERGETKNIQYF. The CDR3 DNA is TGTGCCAGCAGCGAAAGAGGGGAGACCAAAAACATTCAGTACTTC.

This chain joins TRBV18 and TRBJ1-5; TRBD1 might be the D (5 bases). Trimming shortened V by 5 bases and J by 7 bases, and 18 bases separated the two germline ends. The CDR3 is made up of 15 amino acids. Germline V gene sequence: CDR1 KGHSH, CDR2 LQKENI. CDR3 loop: CASSEHQGSEQPQHF. CDR3 DNA sequence: TGTGCCAGCTCAGAACATCAGGGATCAGAGCAGCCCCAGCATTTT.

This clonotype was seen a handful of times. The rearrangement links TRBV19 to TRBJ2-2; 10 nucleotides align to TRBD1. The junction had 7 bases not matched to a gene; V was cut back by 9 bases and J by 3 bases. This CDR3 contains 15 residues. The germline V gene encodes CDR1 LNHDA and CDR2 SQIVND (reference sequence). The CDR3 loop reads CASLSGQGYTGELFF. The CDR3 nucleotides read TGTGCCAGCTTATCGGGACAGGGGTACACCGGGGAGCTGTTTTTT. Full variable domain (remainder filled in from reference TRBV19 and TRBJ2-2): DGGITQSPKYLFRKEGQNVTLSCEQNLNHDAMYWYRQDPGQGLRLIYYSQIVNDFQKGDIAEGYSVSREKKESFPLTVTSAQKNPTAFYLCASLSGQGYTGELFFGEGSRLTVL.

The CDR3 DNA follows: TGTGCCAGCACATTAATTACCGGGACAGGATACAATCAGCCCCAGCATTTT. Translated, it gives CASTLITGTGYNQPQHF. The V gene is TRBV2, the J gene TRBJ1-5; 8 bases fit TRBD1. The length of the CDR3 is 17 residues. CDR1 is SNHLY and CDR2 is FYNNEI in the germline V gene. J gave up 3 bases and V 7 bases, and 14 bases lay outside the gene matches.

This chain uses TRBV28 with TRBJ1-3; perhaps TRBD1 as D (6 bases). V was cut by 7 bases and J by 8 bases, with 24 bases left in between. The CDR3 has 16 amino acids. Germline lookup yields CDR1 MDHEN and CDR2 SYDVKM. CDR3 sequence: CASTIGGASVLDTIYF. CDR3 coding DNA: TGTGCCAGCACCATCGGGGGGGCTTCCGTCCTAGACACCATATATTTT.

The rearrangement links TRBV12-3 or TRBV12-4 to TRBJ1-3; no definite D call. Trimming shortened V by 6 bases and J by 1 base, and 7 bases separated the two germline ends. This CDR3 region has 13 residues. CDR3 in amino acids: CASSWGSGNTIYF. CDR3 sequence (DNA): TGTGCCAGCAGCTGGGGTTCTGGAAACACCATATATTTT.

The chain carries TRBV20-1 and TRBJ2-3; 10 bases line up with TRBD2. This CDR3 comprises 16 residues. V lost 1 base and J lost 3; bases outside the gene matches: 7. Germline-derived CDR1 and CDR2 are DFQATT and SNEGSKA (reference sequence). CDR3 sequence reads: CSARGERGGRTDTQYF. For the CDR3, the DNA is TGCAGTGCTAGAGGGGAGCGGGGGGGCCGGACAGATACGCAGTATTTT.

The chain employs TRBV19 and TRBJ1-2; D possibly corresponds to TRBD1 (5 bases). The CDR3 is 15 residues long. Per the germline V gene, CDR1 is LNHDA and CDR2 is SQIVND (reference sequence). V dropped 9 bases and J dropped 4 bases, with 21 bases sitting between them. This CDR3 reads CASRGAGAGFYGYTF. The CDR3 coding sequence is TGTGCCAGCCGAGGGGCCGGGGCAGGGTTCTATGGCTACACCTTC.

The chain carries TRBV6-4 and TRBJ2-2, with a possible D match to TRBD1 (5 bases). Deletions cut 6 bases from V and 4 bases from J, with 12 bases between. This CDR3 has 14 residues. Germline V gene lookup returns CDR1 MRHNA and CDR2 SNTAGT. DNA for the CDR3: TGTGCCAGCAGCGCCCAGGGTTCCACCGGGGAGCTGTTTTTT. Encoded protein: CASSAQGSTGELFF.

V is TRBV19 and J is TRBJ1-5; D unclear. This CDR3 comprises 15 residues. V gave up 4 bases and J gave up 11 bases, with 21 bases separating them. Germline CDR1 is LNHDA and CDR2 is SQIVND (reference sequence). CDR3 amino acids: CASSTSRRVREAQHF. CDR3 nucleotide sequence: TGTGCCAGTAGTACGTCCCGGAGGGTCCGGGAAGCCCAGCATTTT.

The V gene is TRBV21-1, the J gene TRBJ1-2. TRBV21-1 is a pseudogene segment. The CDR3 is 17 residues long. This CDR3 reads CASSPEKRQEGYYGYTF. CDR3 sequence (DNA): TGTGCCAGCAGCCCCGAGAAGAGGCAGGAAGGATACTATGGCTACACCTTC.

The chain carries TRBV15 and TRBJ1-1; no reliable D call. In germline, CDR1 is LNHNV, CDR2 YYDKDF (reference sequence). The V and J ends lost 3 bases and 1 base respectively, with 9 bases between them. The CDR3 spans 14 residues. The CDR3 spells CATSSWAPNTEAFF. CDR3 sequence (DNA): TGTGCCACCAGCAGTTGGGCCCCGAACACTGAAGCTTTCTTT.

This clonotype was found a few times. V gene TRBV28 combines with J gene TRBJ2-7; D not resolved. V lost 5 bases and J lost 0, with 11 bases in between. The CDR3 is made up of 14 amino acids. Per germline, CDR1 MDHEN and CDR2 SYDVKM. Here the CDR3 DNA reads TGTGCCAGCAGTCTCCCGGGCCTCTCCTACGAGCAGTACTTC. Encoded protein: CASSLPGLSYEQYF.

V gene TRBV10-3 combines with J gene TRBJ1-4; possibly TRBD1 for D (5 bases). The CDR3 has 12 residues. Germline-derived CDR1 and CDR2 are ENHRY and SYGVKD. The V gene lost 10 bases and the J gene lost 4 bases, with 10 bases spanning the gap. The CDR3 loop reads CATRDGNEKLFF. In DNA form, the CDR3 reads TGTGCCACCCGGGACGGTAATGAAAAACTGTTTTTT.

This clonotype has more than one count but fewer than ten. The rearrangement uses TRBV20-1 and TRBJ2-3; D gene ambiguous. CDR3 size: 12 residues. Trimming shortened V by 3 bases and J by 1 base, and 5 bases separated the two germline ends. In germline, CDR1 is DFQATT, CDR2 SNEGSKA (reference sequence). CDR3 sequence reads: CSARKGTDTQYF. The CDR3 bases are TGCAGTGCTAGGAAGGGCACAGATACGCAGTATTTT.

The chain joins TRBV27 to TRBJ1-6; no definite D call. CDR3 size: 12 residues. Trimming removed 3 bases from V and 10 bases from J, with 7 bases in between. Germline V gives CDR1 MNHEY, CDR2 SMNVEV (reference sequence). The CDR3 protein is CASSFIRSPLHF. The DNA for the CDR3 is TGTGCCAGCAGTTTCATCCGGTCACCCCTCCACTTT.

The rearrangement links TRBV30 to TRBJ2-4, with TRBD2 as a possible D gene (5 bases). The CDR3 has 14 amino acids. The V and J ends lost 3 bases and 8 bases respectively, with 17 bases between them. Germline-derived CDR1 and CDR2 are GTSNPN and SVGIG (reference sequence). The CDR3 sequence: CAWRRHSFGDIQYF. In DNA form, the CDR3 reads TGTGCCTGGAGAAGACACTCCTTCGGGGACATTCAGTACTTC. The full variable domain, with the rest looked up from reference TRBV30 and TRBJ2-4, is SQTIHQWPATLVQPVGSPLSLECTVEGTSNPNLYWYRQAAGRGLQLLFYSVGIGQISSEVPQNLSASRPQDRQFILSSKKLLLSDSGFYLCAWRRHSFGDIQYFGAGTRLSVL.

The chain uses TRBV2 and TRBJ1-1; the D gene is possibly TRBD1 (5 bases). The germline V and J ends were trimmed by 6 bases and 1 base, with 9 bases remaining between them. Per germline, CDR1 SNHLY and CDR2 FYNNEI. The CDR3 is 13 residues long. CDR3 region: CASRTTGNTEAFF. CDR3 coding DNA: TGTGCCAGCAGGACTACAGGGAACACTGAAGCTTTCTTT.

V usage is TRBV7-9 and J usage is TRBJ1-1, with D possibly matching TRBD1 (6 bases). The germline V gene encodes CDR1 SEHNR and CDR2 FQNEAQ (reference sequence). V gave up 1 base and J gave up 1 base, with 7 bases separating them. This CDR3 has 14 residues. CDR3 in amino acids: CASSLGQANTEAFF. For the CDR3, the DNA is TGTGCCAGCAGCTTAGGACAGGCGAACACTGAAGCTTTCTTT.

The chain couples TRBV28 to TRBJ1-2, with D unclear. The CDR3 is 11 amino acids. Germline CDR1 and CDR2: MDHEN and SYDVKM. Trimming took 2 bases from V and 6 from J, leaving 4 bases between them. The CDR3 is CASSLGHGYTF. The CDR3, as DNA: TGTGCCAGCAGTTTAGGGCATGGCTACACCTTC.

The genes are TRBV10-3 and TRBJ2-7, with TRBD1 matching over 7 bases. The V gene's germline CDR1 is ENHRY and CDR2 SYGVKD. Unmatched junction bases numbered 5, after V lost 7 bases and J lost 2 bases. This CDR3 region has 13 residues. CDR3 nucleotide sequence: TGTGCCATCACAGGGGGAGATCCCTACGAGCAGTACTTC. Translated: CAITGGDPYEQYF.

V gene TRBV30 combines with J gene TRBJ1-1, with unresolved D. CDR1 is GTSNPN and CDR2 is SVGIG in the germline V gene (reference sequence). This CDR3 has 12 residues. V was trimmed by 4 bases and J by 1 base, leaving 7 bases between them. CDR3 residues: CAWNWRNTEAFF. The CDR3 DNA follows: TGTGCCTGGAATTGGAGGAACACTGAAGCTTTCTTT.

CDR3 coding DNA: TGCGCCAGCAGCCCCCCGGACCTGGGACAGGGTTCACCCCTCCACTTT. Its protein is CASSPPDLGQGSPLHF. V is TRBV5-1 and J is TRBJ1-6; 9 bases are a match to TRBD1. This CDR3 has 16 amino acids. The germline CDR1 and CDR2 sequences are SGHRS and YFSETQ. V gave up 4 bases and J gave up 9 bases; unmatched junction bases: 11.

The sample holds a few counts of this clonotype. The V call is TRBV6-1, the J call TRBJ2-3; 8 bases fit TRBD1. V shed 6 bases, J shed 3 bases, and the junction held 5 bases outside the gene matches. Per the germline V gene, CDR1 is MNHNS and CDR2 is SASEGT. The length of the CDR3 is 14 residues. The CDR3 sequence is CASRAGGWTDTQYF. The CDR3 nucleotides are TGTGCCAGCAGAGCAGGGGGCTGGACAGATACGCAGTATTTT.